The T cell receptor beta chain described here comes from a study of cytomegalovirus exposure and HLA in healthy donors. Study results and limitations: The productive fraction for most TCR beta V segments was about 87% or about 30% in an earlier analysis.

60 Vbeta and 13 Jbeta primers were used in PCR. Only in-frame clones appear in the TCRdb table, and some are missing; sequencing was by immunoSEQ multiplex PCR. The sample carries some 110,000 clones, over 60% recorded once. Concerning this clone: Its antigen is as yet unknown.

J lost 6 bases, V lost 5 bases, and 6 bases had no gene match. The V gene's germline CDR1 is SGHTA and CDR2 FQGTGA. This CDR3 is 16 amino acids long. This chain connects TRBV7-3 to TRBJ2-2; 13 nucleotides agree with TRBD2. Input material: PBMCs. The receptor was derived from a man under 40 in good health and CMV-seropositive. The CDR3 DNA reads TGTGCCAGCAGCCCCTGGACTAGCGGGGGCGCCGGGGAGCTGTTTTTT. Its protein is CASSPWTSGGAGELFF.